This T cell receptor beta chain originates from a study of blood T cell repertoires in COVID-19. Study in general: From the United States, Italy and Spain came samples of acute and convalescent COVID-19. PBMCs, B-cell-depleted T cells, or T cells provided the cDNA or gDNA that made up the material.

Authors' analysis steps: Amplification of reference gene primers was used by the study to estimate nucleated cell counts. TCRdb's copy holds only in-frame clones and misses some; the assay was immunoSEQ multiplex PCR. D and trimming were read from the DNA, whereas the V and J calls and clone size are those reported in that table. The sample has fewer than 35,000 clones, approximately 80% seen once. This CDR3 is 14 amino acids long. The V and J ends lost 2 bases and 8 bases respectively, with 13 bases between them. Germline V gene lookup returns CDR1 KGHDR and CDR2 SFDVKD. The rearrangement uses TRBV24-1 and TRBJ2-3, with a tentative D call TRBD2 (5 bases). Sample: peripheral blood. The receptor's source is a man in his 70s with acute or convalescent COVID-19. The chain's CDR3 is CATSDSEGEGTQYF. CDR3 bases: TGTGCCACCAGTGATTCCGAGGGAGAGGGTACGCAGTATTTT.